This TCR beta chain was identified during a study of blood T cells in healthy people across ages. Sample-barcoded 5' priming and a J-beta primer mix drove a second PCR of 7 to 11 cycles. Every molecule of cDNA carried a tag from a template-switch adaptor with 12 random nucleotides. TCRdb re-called the 5' RACE reads with MiXCR, one entry per CDR3 protein. Found here are approximately 850,000 distinct CDR3 sequences, around 45% of them singletons; the top ten hold around 21%. This clonotype was detected once. V dropped 2 bases and J dropped 4 bases, with 12 bases sitting between them. The CDR3 runs 15 residues. Germline V gives CDR1 MDHEN, CDR2 SYDVKM.

The J gene is TRBJ2-1, the V gene TRBV28; TRBD2 is a possible D gene (6 bases). Sequenced material: blood. The receptor's source is a man aged 55 to 70 in good health. Here the CDR3 reads CASSLGGYQYNEQFF. DNA for the CDR3: TGTGCCAGCAGTTTAGGAGGGTACCAGTACAATGAGCAGTTCTTC. Combining the CDR3 with reference TRBV28 and TRBJ2-1 gives the whole variable domain DVKVTQSSRYLVKRTGEKVFLECVQDMDHENMFWYRQDPGLGLRLIYFSYDVKMKEKGDIPEGYSVSREKKERFSLILESASTNQTSMYLCASSLGGYQYNEQFFGPGTRLTVL.